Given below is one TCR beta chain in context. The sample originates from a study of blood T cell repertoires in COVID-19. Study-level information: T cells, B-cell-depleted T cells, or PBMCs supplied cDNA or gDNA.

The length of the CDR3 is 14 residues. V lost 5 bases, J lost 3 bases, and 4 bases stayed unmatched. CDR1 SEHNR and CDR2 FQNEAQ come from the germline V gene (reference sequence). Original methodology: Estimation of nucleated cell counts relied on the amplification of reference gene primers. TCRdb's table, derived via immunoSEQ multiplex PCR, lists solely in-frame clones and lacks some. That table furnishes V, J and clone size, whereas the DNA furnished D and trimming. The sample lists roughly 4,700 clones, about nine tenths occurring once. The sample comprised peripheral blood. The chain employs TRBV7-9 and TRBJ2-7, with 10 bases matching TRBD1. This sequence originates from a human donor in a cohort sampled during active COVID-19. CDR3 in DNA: TGTGCCAGCAGCAAGAGGGACAGGGGCTACGAGCAGTACTTC. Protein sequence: CASSKRDRGYEQYF.